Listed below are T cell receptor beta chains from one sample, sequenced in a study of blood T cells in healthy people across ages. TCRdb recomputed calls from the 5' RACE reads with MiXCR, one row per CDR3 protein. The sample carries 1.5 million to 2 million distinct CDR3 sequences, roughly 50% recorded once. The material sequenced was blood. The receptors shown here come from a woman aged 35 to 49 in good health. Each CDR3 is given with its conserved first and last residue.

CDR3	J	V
CASSYLGALYNEQFF	TRBJ2-1	TRBV6-2/TRBV6-3
CASSGASGGANEQFF	TRBJ2-1	TRBV25-1
CASSPRTSGGRETQYF	TRBJ2-5	TRBV4-2
CSARVSSGGVGQTQYF	TRBJ2-5	TRBV20-1
CASSQGAHRETQYF	NA	TRBV4-1
CASSYSETVTDTQYF	TRBJ2-3	TRBV6-5
CSVGRQSETQYF	TRBJ2-5	TRBV20-1
CASSLGRDYGAFF	TRBJ1-1	TRBV5-1
CASSPLNRKEEQYF	TRBJ2-7	TRBV6-5
CACSLPGRDTDTQYF	TRBJ2-3	TRBV25-1
CASSAGQGRAYNEQFF	TRBJ2-1	TRBV11-2
CAIKDRTDNEQFF	TRBJ2-1	TRBV10-3
CASSFAPDSTDTQYF	TRBJ2-3	TRBV7-2